This T cell receptor beta chain was sequenced during a study of T cells in severe cutaneous drug reactions. As for the study in general: Patients were recruited from Taiwan, Thailand and Europe between about 2011 and 2018.

Sequenced patients had Stevens-Johnson syndrome or toxic epidermal necrolysis caused by carbamazepine. Whole-study findings and limits: All seven CBZ-SJS/TEN blister samples shared a public TCRbeta CDR3 at mean around 13%.

Bulk and single-cell libraries used iRepertoire multiplex PCR with TCR subtype-specific primers. Reanalyzing the multiplex PCR reads, TCRdb keeps one entry per CDR3 protein, without DNA. This sample contains 21,000 or so distinct CDR3 sequences. A note on this clonotype: Its antigen is unidentified.

Per germline, CDR1 DFQATT and CDR2 SNEGSKA (reference sequence). The CDR3 has 14 residues. This clonotype was obtained from a human donor with toxic epidermal necrolysis, a severe cutaneous drug reaction. The sequenced sample consisted of PBMCs. The genes are TRBV20-1 and TRBJ2-7; TCRdb names TRBD2, which stays unverified in the absence of DNA. CDR3 loop: CSARDGTSTYEQYF.